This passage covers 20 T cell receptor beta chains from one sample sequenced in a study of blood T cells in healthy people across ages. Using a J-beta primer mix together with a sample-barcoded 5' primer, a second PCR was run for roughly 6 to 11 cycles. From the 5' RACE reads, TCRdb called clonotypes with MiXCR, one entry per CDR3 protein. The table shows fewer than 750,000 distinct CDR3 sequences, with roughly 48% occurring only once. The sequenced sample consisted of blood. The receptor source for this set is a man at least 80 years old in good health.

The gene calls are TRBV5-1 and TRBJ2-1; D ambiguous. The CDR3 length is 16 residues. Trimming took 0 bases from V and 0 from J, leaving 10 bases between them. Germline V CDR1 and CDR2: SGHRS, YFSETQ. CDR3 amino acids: CASSLVLDFSYNEQFF. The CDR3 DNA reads TGCGCCAGCAGCTTGGTTCTTGATTTCTCCTACAATGAGCAGTTCTTC.

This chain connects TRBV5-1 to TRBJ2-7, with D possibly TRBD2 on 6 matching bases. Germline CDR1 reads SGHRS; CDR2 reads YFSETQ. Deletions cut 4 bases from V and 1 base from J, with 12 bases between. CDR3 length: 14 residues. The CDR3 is CASSPDGTSYEQYF. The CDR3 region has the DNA TGCGCCAGCAGCCCGGACGGGACTTCCTACGAGCAGTACTTC.

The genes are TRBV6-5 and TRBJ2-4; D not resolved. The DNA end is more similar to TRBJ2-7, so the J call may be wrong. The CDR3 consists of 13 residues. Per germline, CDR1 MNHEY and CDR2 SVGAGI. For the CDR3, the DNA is TGTGCCAGCAGTTACTCGTCTAGTTGCGAGCAGTACTTC. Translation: CASSYSSSCEQYF.

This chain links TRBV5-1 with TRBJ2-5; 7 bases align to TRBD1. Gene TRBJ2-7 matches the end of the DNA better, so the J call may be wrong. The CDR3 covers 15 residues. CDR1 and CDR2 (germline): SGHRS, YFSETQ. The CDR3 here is CASSFSGQPNYEQYF. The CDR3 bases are TGCGCCAGCAGCTTTTCGGGACAGCCAAACTACGAGCAGTACTTC.

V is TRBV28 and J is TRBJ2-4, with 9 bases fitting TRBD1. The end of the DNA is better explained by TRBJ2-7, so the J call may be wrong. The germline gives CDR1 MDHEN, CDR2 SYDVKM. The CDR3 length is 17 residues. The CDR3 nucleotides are TGTGCCAGCACCGGGACAGGGCCGGGGTATAGGTCCTACGAGCAGTACTTC. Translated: CASTGTGPGYRSYEQYF.

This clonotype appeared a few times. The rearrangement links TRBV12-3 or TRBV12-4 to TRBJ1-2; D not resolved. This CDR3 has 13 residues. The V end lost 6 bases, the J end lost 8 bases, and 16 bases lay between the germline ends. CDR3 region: CASRLRTGEGYTF. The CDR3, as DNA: TGTGCCAGCAGGCTACGGACGGGAGAGGGCTACACCTTC.

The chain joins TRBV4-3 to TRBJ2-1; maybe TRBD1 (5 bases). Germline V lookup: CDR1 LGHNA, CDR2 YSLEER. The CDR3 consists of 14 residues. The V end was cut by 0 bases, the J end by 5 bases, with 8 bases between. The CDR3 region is CASSQETDHNEQFF. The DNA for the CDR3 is TGCGCCAGCAGCCAAGAGACAGATCACAATGAGCAGTTCTTC.

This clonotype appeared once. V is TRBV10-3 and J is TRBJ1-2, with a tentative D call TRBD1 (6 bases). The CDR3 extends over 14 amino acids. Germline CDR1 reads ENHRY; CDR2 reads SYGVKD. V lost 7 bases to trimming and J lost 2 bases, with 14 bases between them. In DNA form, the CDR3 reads TGTGCCATCACCGAGGACAGACCCAACTATGGCTACACCTTC. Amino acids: CAITEDRPNYGYTF.

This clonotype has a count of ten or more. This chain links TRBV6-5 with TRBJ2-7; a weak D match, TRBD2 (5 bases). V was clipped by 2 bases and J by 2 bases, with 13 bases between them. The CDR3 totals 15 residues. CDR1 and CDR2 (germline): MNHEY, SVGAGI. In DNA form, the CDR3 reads TGTGCCAGCAGTTACCGACCCGGGAAAGCCTACGAGCAGTACTTC. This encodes CASSYRPGKAYEQYF.

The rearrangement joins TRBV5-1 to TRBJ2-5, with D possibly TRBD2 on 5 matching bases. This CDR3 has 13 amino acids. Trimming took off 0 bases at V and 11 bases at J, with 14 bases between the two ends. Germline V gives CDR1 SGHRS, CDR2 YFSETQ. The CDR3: CASSLGPTGGQYF. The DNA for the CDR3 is TGCGCCAGCAGCTTGGGACCGACGGGCGGGCAGTACTTC. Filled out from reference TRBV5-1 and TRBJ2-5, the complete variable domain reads KAGVTQTPRYLIKTRGQQVTLSCSPISGHRSVSWYQQTPGQGLQFLFEYFSETQRNKGNFPGRFSGRQFSNSRSEMNVSTLELGDSALYLCASSLGPTGGQYFGPGTRLLVL.

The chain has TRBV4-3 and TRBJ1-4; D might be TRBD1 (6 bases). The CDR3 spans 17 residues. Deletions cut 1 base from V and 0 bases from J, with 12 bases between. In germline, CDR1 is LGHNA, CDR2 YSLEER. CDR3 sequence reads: CASSQASGGSTNEKLFF. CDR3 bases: TGCGCCAGCAGCCAAGCGTCGGGGGGCTCAACTAATGAAAAACTGTTTTTT.

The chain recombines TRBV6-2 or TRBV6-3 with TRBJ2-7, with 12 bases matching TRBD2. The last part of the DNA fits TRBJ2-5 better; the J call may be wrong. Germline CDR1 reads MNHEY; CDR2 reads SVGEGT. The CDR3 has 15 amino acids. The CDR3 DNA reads TGTGCCAGCAGCCTACTAGCGGGGGGTTCAGAGACCCAGTACTTC. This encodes CASSLLAGGSETQYF.

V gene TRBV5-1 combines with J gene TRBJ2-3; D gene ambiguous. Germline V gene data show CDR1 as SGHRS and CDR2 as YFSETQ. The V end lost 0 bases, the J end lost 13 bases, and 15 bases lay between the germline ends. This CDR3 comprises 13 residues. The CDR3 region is CASSLDASTTEYF. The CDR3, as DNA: TGCGCCAGCAGCTTGGATGCTTCCACGACGGAGTATTTT.

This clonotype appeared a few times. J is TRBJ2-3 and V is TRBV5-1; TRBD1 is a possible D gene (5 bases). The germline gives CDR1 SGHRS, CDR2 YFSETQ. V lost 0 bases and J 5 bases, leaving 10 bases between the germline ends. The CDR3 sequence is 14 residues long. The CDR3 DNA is TGCGCCAGCAGCTTGGTAACCCAGGGAGATACGCAGTATTTT. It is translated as CASSLVTQGDTQYF.

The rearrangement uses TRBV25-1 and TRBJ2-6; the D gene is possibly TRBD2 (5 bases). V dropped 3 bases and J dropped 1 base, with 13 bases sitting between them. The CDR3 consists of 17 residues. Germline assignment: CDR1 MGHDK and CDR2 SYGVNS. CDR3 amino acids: CASSDARGLSGANVLTF. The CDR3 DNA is TGTGCCAGCAGTGACGCCAGAGGGTTGTCTGGGGCCAACGTCCTGACTTTC.

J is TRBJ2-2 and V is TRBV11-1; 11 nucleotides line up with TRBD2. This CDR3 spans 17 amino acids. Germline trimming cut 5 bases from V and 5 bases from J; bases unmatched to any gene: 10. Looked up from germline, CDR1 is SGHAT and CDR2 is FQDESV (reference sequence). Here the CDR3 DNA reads TGTGCCAGCAGCCCGTCGGGGGTAGCGGGAGGGACCGGGGAGCTGTTTTTT. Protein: CASSPSGVAGGTGELFF.

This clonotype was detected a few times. The CDR3 DNA is TGCAGCGCCTCGCCGGGAGGGAACTCTGGGGCCAACGTCCTGACTTTC. This sequence encodes CSASPGGNSGANVLTF. The rearrangement uses TRBV29-1 and TRBJ2-6; 8 bases align to TRBD2. J gave up 0 bases and V 7 bases, and 8 bases lay outside the gene matches. CDR3 length: 16 amino acids. CDR1 is SQVTM and CDR2 is ANQGSEA in the germline V gene.

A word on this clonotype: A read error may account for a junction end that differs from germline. This CDR3 reads CANSPRWDYPPGLRQYF. The CDR3 DNA follows: TGTGCCAACAGCCCCCGCTGGGACTACCCCCCGGGGCTACGGCAGTACTTC. The chain couples TRBV7-9 to TRBJ2-5, with TRBD2 matching over 7 bases. Germline-derived CDR1 and CDR2 are SEHNR and FQNEAQ (reference sequence). The CDR3 spans 17 residues. The full variable domain, rest sourced from reference TRBV7-9 and TRBJ2-5, is DTGVSQNPRHKITKRGQNVTFRCDPISEHNRLYWYRQTLGQGPEFLTYFQNEAQLEKSRLLSDRFSAERPKGSFSTLEIQRTEQGDSAMYLCANSPRWDYPPGLRQYFGPGTRLLVL.

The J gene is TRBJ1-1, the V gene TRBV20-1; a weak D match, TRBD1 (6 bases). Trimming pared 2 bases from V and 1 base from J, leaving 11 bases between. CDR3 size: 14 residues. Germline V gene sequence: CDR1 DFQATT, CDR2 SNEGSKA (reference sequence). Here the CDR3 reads CSARWWGQNTEAFF. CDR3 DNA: TGCAGTGCTAGATGGTGGGGACAGAACACTGAAGCTTTCTTT.

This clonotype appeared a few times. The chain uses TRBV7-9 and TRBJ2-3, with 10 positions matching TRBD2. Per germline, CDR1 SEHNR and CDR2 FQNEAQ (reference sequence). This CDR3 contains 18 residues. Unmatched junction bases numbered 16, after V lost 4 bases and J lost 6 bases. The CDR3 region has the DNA TGTGCCAGCAGCTCCAGACTCCAAGCGGGAGGGCCAGTGGATACGCAGTATTTT. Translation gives CASSSRLQAGGPVDTQYF.